The source of this T cell receptor beta chain is a study of cytomegalovirus exposure and HLA in healthy donors. In the case of this clone: Its antigen is unknown.

Notes on the study in general: CMV antigen specificity was confirmed in vitro for a few CMV-associated chains. 87-base-pair reads could not separate some V segments, including TRBV6-2 and TRBV6-3. Rarity characterized most TCR sequences, yet some public TCRs appeared in many donors.

This PCR relied on a set of 60 Vbeta primers and 13 Jbeta primers. Produced via immunoSEQ multiplex PCR; TCRdb's table is partial and in-frame only. The table for this sample gives over 110,000 clones. CDR1 SEHNR and CDR2 FQNEAQ come from the germline V gene (reference sequence). CDR3 size: 14 residues. V dropped 5 bases and J dropped 6; count of bases not matched to a gene: 4. This chain uses TRBV7-9 with TRBJ1-5, with 10 bases aligning to TRBD1. The sequenced sample consisted of PBMCs. The clonotype originates from a male donor in good health and CMV-seronegative. CDR3 bases: TGTGCCAGCAGCCCGACAGGGGGCAGTCAGCCCCAGCATTTT. Amino acid sequence: CASSPTGGSQPQHF. The full variable domain, rest sourced from reference TRBV7-9 and TRBJ1-5, is DTGVSQNPRHKITKRGQNVTFRCDPISEHNRLYWYRQTLGQGPEFLTYFQNEAQLEKSRLLSDRFSAERPKGSFSTLEIQRTEQGDSAMYLCASSPTGGSQPQHFGDGTRLSIL.